These 26 T cell receptor beta chains share one sample of origin, sequenced in a study of regulatory T cells in long-lasting Graves disease. Time point in this sample: newly diagnosed GD, antithyroid drugs for less than 3 months. Preparation of the TCR library used RNA extracted from PBMCs. For TCR beta, libraries came from iRepertoire HTBI primers and Arm-PCR of CDR3 regions. TCRdb passed the multiplex PCR reads through MiXCR, listing each CDR3 protein once. Of about 400,000 distinct CDR3 sequences in the sample, roughly 15% were seen once. These same data were also listed under a study on T cells in Graves' hyperthyroidism and ophthalmopathy.

The sequencing used peripheral blood mononuclear cells (PBMCs), collected at new diagnosis, from a patient treated with antithyroid drugs. Every receptor here comes from a woman aged 40 to 50 with Graves disease.

The rearrangement joins TRBV5-1 to TRBJ1-3; D is unclear. Between the trimmed V and J ends, which lost 4 bases and 6 bases, there was a span of 17 bases. Per germline, CDR1 SGHRS and CDR2 YFSETQ. This CDR3 is built from 15 residues. The CDR3 sequence: CASSQQGSRENTIYF. The CDR3 DNA reads TGCGCCAGCAGCCAACAAGGTTCACGGGAAAACACCATATATTTT.

This clonotype was counted ten times or more. V usage is TRBV29-1 and J usage is TRBJ2-1, with 11 nucleotides matching TRBD2. Germline V lookup: CDR1 SQVTM, CDR2 ANQGSEA. The V gene end was trimmed by 6 bases and the J gene end by 0 bases; junction bases not matched to a gene: 10. This CDR3 contains 17 residues. CDR3 sequence: CSVAGTSGGGSYNEQFF. In nucleotides, the CDR3 is TGCAGCGTAGCCGGGACTAGCGGTGGGGGCTCCTACAATGAGCAGTTCTTC.

The chain has TRBV28 and TRBJ2-7; 7 nucleotides match TRBD2. The J segment lost 0 bases and the V segment lost 5 bases, leaving 4 bases of the junction unmatched. This CDR3 contains 14 residues. Germline V CDR1 and CDR2: MDHEN, SYDVKM. CDR3: CASSTSGDSYEQYF. CDR3 DNA: TGTGCCAGCAGTACCAGCGGGGACTCCTACGAGCAGTACTTC.

The rearrangement joins TRBV20-1 to TRBJ2-1, with a tentative D call TRBD2 (6 bases). V was pared by 0 bases and J by 7 bases, with 16 bases between. Germline CDR1 is DFQATT and CDR2 is SNEGSKA (reference sequence). This CDR3 is built from 15 residues. The CDR3 nucleotides read TGCAGTGCTAGAGAACGGTCGGGAGTCAGGAATGAGCAGTTCTTC. Translation: CSARERSGVRNEQFF.

This clonotype was observed many times. This rearrangement joins TRBV4-2 to TRBJ2-7, with D perhaps being TRBD1 or TRBD2 (5 bases each). Germline CDR1 and CDR2: LGHNA and YNFKEQ. V was shortened by 2 bases and J by 1 base, with 12 bases between the two germline ends. The CDR3 is 15 amino acids. The CDR3 coding sequence is TGTGCCAGCAGCCAAATCTTGAGGGGATCCTACGAGCAGTACTTC. Amino acid sequence: CASSQILRGSYEQYF.

A few counts support this clonotype. This chain links TRBV7-9 with TRBJ2-1; 13 bases map to TRBD2. The CDR3 is made up of 20 amino acids. After removal of 1 base from V and 4 bases from J, the junction contained 13 bases not matched to a gene. Germline CDR1 SEHNR, CDR2 FQNEAQ (reference sequence). This chain's CDR3 is CASSLDRFGLAGVNYNEQFF. The CDR3 DNA reads TGTGCCAGCAGCTTAGATCGGTTTGGACTAGCGGGAGTAAATTACAATGAGCAGTTCTTC.

This clonotype was observed a handful of times. This sequence joins TRBV7-2 and TRBJ2-3; TRBD2 aligns across 9 bases. V shed 2 bases, J shed 5 bases, and the junction held 11 bases outside the gene matches. The V gene's germline CDR1 is SGHTA and CDR2 FQGNSA. The CDR3 runs 17 residues. The CDR3 here is CASSLRVGGLAGDTQYF. The CDR3 DNA is TGTGCCAGCAGCTTACGAGTCGGGGGACTAGCAGGAGATACGCAGTATTTT.

The V and J genes are TRBV4-1 and TRBJ2-1; D not certain. The CDR3 has 11 amino acids. V was cut by 0 bases and J by 12 bases, with 6 bases left in between. CDR1 is MGHRA, CDR2 YSYEKL, per germline. CDR3 DNA: TGCGCCAGCAGCCAAGATCGCGCGCAGTTCTTC. Protein product: CASSQDRAQFF.

This clonotype was counted ten times or more. V and J are TRBV20-1 and TRBJ1-1; 11 bases align to TRBD1. Germline V gene sequence: CDR1 DFQATT, CDR2 SNEGSKA (reference sequence). The CDR3 extends over 13 amino acids. J gave up 6 bases and V 1 base, and 1 base lay outside the gene matches. CDR3 region: CSARAGQGAEAFF. CDR3 nucleotides: TGCAGTGCTAGAGCGGGACAGGGGGCTGAAGCTTTCTTT.

The chain is built from TRBV6-2 or TRBV6-3 and TRBJ2-2; tentatively, D is TRBD2 (6 bases). Germline CDR1 and CDR2: MNHEY and SVGEGT. The germline V and J ends were trimmed by 6 bases and 6 bases, with 14 bases remaining between them. The CDR3 is 14 residues long. In DNA form, the CDR3 reads TGTGCCAGCAGCTATTTCCCGGGGGCCGGGGAGCTGTTTTTT. Encoded protein: CASSYFPGAGELFF.

This clonotype has just a few counts. The chain recombines TRBV27 with TRBJ2-7; possible D gene TRBD2, 5 bases. The CDR3 runs to 15 residues. Germline CDR1 reads MNHEY; CDR2 reads SMNVEV (reference sequence). Between the trimmed V and J ends, which lost 5 bases and 3 bases, there was a span of 17 bases. CDR3 in amino acids: CASSHPGLGDYEQYF. For the CDR3, the DNA is TGTGCCAGCAGTCACCCGGGATTGGGAGACTACGAGCAGTACTTC.

The chain carries TRBV29-1 and TRBJ2-5; possibly TRBD1 or TRBD2 for D (5 bases each). V lost 3 bases, J lost 5 bases, and 25 bases lay in between. Per germline, CDR1 SQVTM and CDR2 ANQGSEA. The CDR3 length is 17 residues. The CDR3 loop reads CSVDGSNYLLEGETQYF. The CDR3 DNA reads as TGCAGCGTTGATGGCTCCAACTACCTACTAGAGGGGGAGACCCAGTACTTC.

This clonotype occurred many times. The V gene is TRBV5-1, the J gene TRBJ2-7, with 10 bases aligning to TRBD2. Germline V gene sequence: CDR1 SGHRS, CDR2 YFSETQ. Unmatched junction bases numbered 17, after V lost 4 bases and J lost 7 bases. The CDR3 sequence is 17 residues long. CDR3 residues: CASSPLGSGRFQGEQYF. The CDR3 DNA sequence: TGCGCCAGCAGCCCCCTGGGTAGCGGGAGGTTTCAGGGGGAGCAGTACTTC.

This clonotype was counted ten times or more. The DNA for the CDR3 is TGCAGTGTCCCAATAGCGGGATGGTACCAAGAGACCCAGTACTTC. This encodes CSVPIAGWYQETQYF. This chain connects TRBV20-1 to TRBJ2-5; 8 bases align to TRBD2. The trim removed 7 bases at V and 0 bases at J, leaving 10 bases unmatched. The germline V gene has CDR1 DFQATT and CDR2 SNEGSKA (reference sequence). This CDR3 has 15 amino acids.

This clonotype was seen only a few times. This chain's CDR3 is CSARLSEYYNEQFF. As DNA, the CDR3 is TGCAGTGCTAGATTATCTGAGTACTACAATGAGCAGTTCTTC. V gene TRBV20-1 combines with J gene TRBJ2-1; the D is unclear. V was clipped by 2 bases and J by 3 bases, with 11 bases between them. CDR3 length: 14 residues. The germline V gene encodes CDR1 DFQATT and CDR2 SNEGSKA (reference sequence).

This clonotype was counted many times. The rearrangement joins TRBV12-3 or TRBV12-4 to TRBJ2-5; D gene unclear. This CDR3 comprises 14 residues. V was trimmed by 2 bases and J by 4 bases, leaving 11 bases between them. CDR3 nucleotides: TGTGCCAGCAGTTTAACACCAGTACTAGAGACCCAGTACTTC. As protein: CASSLTPVLETQYF.

This clonotype has just a few counts. The CDR3 spells CSAAGGTYGYTF. In DNA form, the CDR3 reads TGCAGTGCAGCCGGCGGGACCTATGGCTACACCTTC. The chain combines TRBV20-1 with TRBJ1-2; a weak D match, TRBD1 (5 bases). V lost 6 bases and J lost 4, with 12 bases in between. CDR3 length equals 12 residues. CDR1 and CDR2 (germline): DFQATT, SNEGSKA (reference sequence).

This clonotype was detected only once. The CDR3 sequence: CAIRVAGGPGSDTQYF. The CDR3 DNA reads as TGTGCCATCAGAGTAGCGGGAGGGCCGGGGTCAGATACGCAGTATTTT. V and J are TRBV10-3 and TRBJ2-3; TRBD2 agrees at 11 bases. There are 16 residues in the CDR3. Germline CDR1 reads ENHRY; CDR2 reads SYGVKD. The junction had 9 bases not matched to a gene; V was cut back by 6 bases and J by 4 bases.

The V and J genes are TRBV11-2 and TRBJ2-1; possible D gene TRBD1, 5 bases. The germline V gene encodes CDR1 SGHAT and CDR2 FQNNGV. The CDR3 is 17 amino acids. The V gene lost 2 bases and the J gene lost 0 bases, with 14 bases spanning the gap. CDR3 protein: CASSLTSSDSSYNEQFF. The CDR3 bases are TGTGCCAGCAGCTTAACGTCAAGCGACAGCTCCTACAATGAGCAGTTCTTC.

V is TRBV19 and J is TRBJ1-2; perhaps TRBD1 as D (5 bases). The V gene lost 6 bases and the J gene lost 1 base, with 12 bases spanning the gap. CDR3 length: 14 amino acids. Germline CDR1 reads LNHDA; CDR2 reads SQIVND (reference sequence). CDR3 amino acids: CASSSGGLNYGYTF. CDR3 nucleotides: TGTGCCAGTAGCTCCGGGGGTCTTAACTATGGCTACACCTTC. Full variable domain (remainder filled in from reference TRBV19 and TRBJ1-2): DGGITQSPKYLFRKEGQNVTLSCEQNLNHDAMYWYRQDPGQGLRLIYYSQIVNDFQKGDIAEGYSVSREKKESFPLTVTSAQKNPTAFYLCASSSGGLNYGYTFGSGTRLTVV.

This clonotype was found a few times. The chain joins TRBV20-1 to TRBJ2-7, with TRBD2 identical over 10 bases. The CDR3 has 14 amino acids. Germline CDR1 reads DFQATT; CDR2 reads SNEGSKA (reference sequence). V was pared by 6 bases and J by 2 bases, with 7 bases of the junction left unmatched. The CDR3, as DNA: TGCAGTGCCATACGAGCGGGAGGGCCCTACGAGCAGTACTTC. It encodes CSAIRAGGPYEQYF.

This clonotype showed up just a few times. Germline and junction disagree at one end, which may indicate a read error. V and J are TRBV3-1 and TRBJ1-6; tentative D call: TRBD1 (5 bases). Per the germline V gene, CDR1 is LGHDT and CDR2 is YNNKEL (reference sequence). This CDR3 is 13 amino acids long. CDR3 bases: TGTGCCAGCAGCCGGGACGGCAATTCACCCCCCCACTTT. Translating it yields CASSRDGNSPPHF.

This clonotype was seen repeatedly, ten times or more. The chain uses TRBV9 and TRBJ1-1, with TRBD1 matching 11 bases. The trim removed 0 bases at V and 7 bases at J, leaving 5 bases unmatched. The germline gives CDR1 SGDLS, CDR2 YYNGEE. There are 15 residues in the CDR3. CDR3 residues: CASSVEDRGRFEAFF. DNA for the CDR3: TGTGCCAGCAGCGTAGAGGACAGGGGGCGGTTTGAAGCTTTCTTT.

V and J are TRBV7-9 and TRBJ1-1; D possibly corresponds to TRBD1 (5 bases). Germline CDR1 SEHNR, CDR2 FQNEAQ (reference sequence). The CDR3 runs to 14 residues. Trimming cost V 5 bases and J 3 bases, with 13 bases left between them. CDR3 loop: CASSKIGGDTEAFF. The CDR3 nucleotides are TGTGCCAGCAGCAAAATCGGGGGGGACACTGAAGCTTTCTTT. The whole variable domain, filled in from reference TRBV7-9 and TRBJ1-1, reads DTGVSQNPRHKITKRGQNVTFRCDPISEHNRLYWYRQTLGQGPEFLTYFQNEAQLEKSRLLSDRFSAERPKGSFSTLEIQRTEQGDSAMYLCASSKIGGDTEAFFGQGTRLTVV.

There are many counts of this clonotype. The chain has TRBV9 and TRBJ2-3; 10 nucleotides line up with TRBD1. Looked up from germline, CDR1 is SGDLS and CDR2 is YYNGEE. The V segment lost 0 bases and the J segment 4 bases; nucleotides outside the gene matches: 5. The CDR3 has 16 amino acids. CDR3 in amino acids: CASSVGGTGVADTQYF. The CDR3 DNA is TGTGCCAGCAGCGTAGGTGGGACAGGGGTGGCAGATACGCAGTATTTT.

This clonotype occurred many times. The chain carries TRBV20-1 and TRBJ2-1; 8 bases match TRBD2. V shed 2 bases and J 4 bases; nucleotides not matched to a gene: 7. This CDR3 spans 15 amino acids. From germline, CDR1 is DFQATT and CDR2 SNEGSKA (reference sequence). The CDR3 loop reads CSARSAGGVYNEQFF. As DNA, the CDR3 is TGCAGTGCTAGAAGTGCGGGAGGTGTATACAATGAGCAGTTCTTC.